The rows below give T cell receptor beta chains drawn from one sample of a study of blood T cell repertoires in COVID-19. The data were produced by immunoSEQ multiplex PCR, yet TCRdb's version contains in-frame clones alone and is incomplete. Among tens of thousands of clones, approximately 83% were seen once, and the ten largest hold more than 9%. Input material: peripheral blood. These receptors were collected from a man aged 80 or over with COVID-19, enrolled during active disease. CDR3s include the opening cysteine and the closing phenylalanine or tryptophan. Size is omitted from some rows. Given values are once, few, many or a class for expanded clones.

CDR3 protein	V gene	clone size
CASSSDRGLYNEQFF	TRBV7-2	-
CASSLGGQQSQPQHF	TRBV5-4	-
CASSSPASGRGTEAFF	TRBV5-6	once
CASSLSGGWTEAFF	TRBV7-8	-
CASSLSPSGGLGDIQYF	TRBV7-2	-
CASLDIFPNTGELFF	TRBV19	-
CASSADTGGEQFF	TRBV7-2	once
CASSQEKGQIQETQYF	TRBV4-1	-
CASRYGEKEKLFF	TRBV6-5	-
CASSPQVAGNYGYTF	TRBV3-1/TRBV3-2	-
CASSYSGGVGNTIYF	TRBV6-5	-
CSVVTGGPETQYF	TRBV29-1	many
CAWSPGWGTGGYSNQPQHF	TRBV30	few
CASSLQGDEKLFF	TRBV5-8	-
CSVEGRDPGQSYGYTF	TRBV29-1	-
CASSLGVAGVGYEQYF	TRBV7-3	once
CASSQDGADNQPQHF	TRBV3-1/TRBV3-2	-
CAWMDRGNTIYF	TRBV30	few
CASSLEGENSPLHF	TRBV27	-
CASSRAGTGITEAFF	TRBV3-1/TRBV3-2	-
CASSPSPGSEAFF	TRBV18	-
CASSLARDSYYEQYF	TRBV11-2	-
CASSLTLAGGPGELFF	TRBV7-2	-
CASSLRTGTNYGYTF	TRBV5-1	-
CASSLPRVETQYF	TRBV5-6	-
CASSLVAGSEAFF	TRBV5-1	-
CASSLAGESGGYTF	TRBV5-1	-
CASSLTGGAGDGYTF	TRBV5-1	-
CASSRASEAFF	TRBV12-3/TRBV12-4	once
CASSSSSGVPYNEQFF	TRBV5-4	once
CSVRRAINEKLFF	TRBV29-1	-
CAWREANEQFF	TRBV30	-
CASSLTSSGSWDTQYF	TRBV7-2	-
CASGEREGQASTDTQYF	TRBV27	-
CASSFMTGDQPQHF	TRBV5-1	-
CASSLAWTGQGAHNEQFF	TRBV5-1	few
CASRTGKFPMNTEAFF	TRBV6-7	-
CASSPGQGAGSPLHF	TRBV18	-
CASNLAGVETQYF	TRBV9	-
CASSYQGDEQYF	TRBV6-6	-
CASSSTGVFDSEAFF	TRBV5-8	-
CASSTASIAKNIQYF	TRBV27	-
CASSLGRVSNYGYTF	TRBV7-8	-
CASSGDLYGYTF	TRBV5-1	-
CASSNFLGGGSSSYNEQFF	TRBV19	-
CASSGPGQGISPLHF	TRBV13	-
CASSVQGTYEQYF	TRBV5-1	few
CASSQELQGIINTSPLHF	TRBV4-3	-
CASSIPGNYGYTF	TRBV19	-
CASSLGGSADNEQFF	TRBV7-9	-